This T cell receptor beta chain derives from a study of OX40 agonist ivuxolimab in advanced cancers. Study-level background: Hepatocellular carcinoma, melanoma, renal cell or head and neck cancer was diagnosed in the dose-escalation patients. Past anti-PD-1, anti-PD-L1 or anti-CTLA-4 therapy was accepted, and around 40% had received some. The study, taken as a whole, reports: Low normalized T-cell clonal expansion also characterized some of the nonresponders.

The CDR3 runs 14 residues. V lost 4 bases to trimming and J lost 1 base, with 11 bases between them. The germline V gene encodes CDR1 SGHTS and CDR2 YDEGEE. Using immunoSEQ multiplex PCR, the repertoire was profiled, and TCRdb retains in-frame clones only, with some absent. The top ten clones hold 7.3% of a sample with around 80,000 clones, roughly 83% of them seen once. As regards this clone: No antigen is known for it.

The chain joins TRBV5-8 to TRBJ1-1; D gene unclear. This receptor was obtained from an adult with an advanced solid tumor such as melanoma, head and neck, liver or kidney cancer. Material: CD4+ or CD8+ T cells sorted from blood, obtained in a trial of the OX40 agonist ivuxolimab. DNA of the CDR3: TGTGCCAGCAGCCCTAATTGGGGGAACACTGAAGCTTTCTTT. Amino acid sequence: CASSPNWGNTEAFF.